The TCR beta chain under discussion was sequenced for a study of shared clonotypes between healthy human individuals. The wider study: Researchers assigned three CD4 naive, three CD4 memory, two CD8 naive and one CD8 memory plate to each donor.

Data came from immunoSEQ multiplex PCR; TCRdb stores just in-frame clones and leaves some out. The sample holds around 640,000 clones, about 96% seen once. Regarding the study as a whole: Large sequencing depth failed to make sorted-subset sequencing complete, rarefaction showed. Read depth was anticipated to influence clonotype sharing among donors. The study found approximately 5% of naive CD4 clonotypes shared across a few donors.

As for this clone: Its antigen is unknown. This CDR3 is also generated by other DNA sequences in the sample.

CD45RO-negative, CCR7-selected cells formed the naive CD8 fraction, which excluded terminally differentiated effector memory CD45RA+ cells. The material sequenced was naive CD8+ T cells sorted from blood. This receptor was taken from a young woman in good health.

CDR3 in DNA: TGTGCCAGCAGCTTAGAAGACGAGCAGTACTTC. It codes for CASSLEDEQYF. This rearrangement joins TRBV11-2 to TRBJ2-7; no definite D call. V dropped 0 bases and J dropped 5 bases, with 2 bases sitting between them. The CDR3 loop spans 11 amino acids. The germline V gene has CDR1 SGHAT and CDR2 FQNNGV.